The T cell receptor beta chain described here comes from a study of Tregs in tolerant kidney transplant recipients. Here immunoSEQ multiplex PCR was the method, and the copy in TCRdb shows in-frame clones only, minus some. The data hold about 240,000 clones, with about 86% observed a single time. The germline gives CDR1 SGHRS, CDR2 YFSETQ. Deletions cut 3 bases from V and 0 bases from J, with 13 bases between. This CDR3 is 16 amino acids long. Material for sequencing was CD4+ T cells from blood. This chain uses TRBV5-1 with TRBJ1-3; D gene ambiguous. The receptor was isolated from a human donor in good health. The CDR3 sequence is CASSSLTQPSGNTIYF. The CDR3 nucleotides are TGCGCCAGCAGCTCTCTGACCCAGCCCTCTGGAAACACCATATATTTT.